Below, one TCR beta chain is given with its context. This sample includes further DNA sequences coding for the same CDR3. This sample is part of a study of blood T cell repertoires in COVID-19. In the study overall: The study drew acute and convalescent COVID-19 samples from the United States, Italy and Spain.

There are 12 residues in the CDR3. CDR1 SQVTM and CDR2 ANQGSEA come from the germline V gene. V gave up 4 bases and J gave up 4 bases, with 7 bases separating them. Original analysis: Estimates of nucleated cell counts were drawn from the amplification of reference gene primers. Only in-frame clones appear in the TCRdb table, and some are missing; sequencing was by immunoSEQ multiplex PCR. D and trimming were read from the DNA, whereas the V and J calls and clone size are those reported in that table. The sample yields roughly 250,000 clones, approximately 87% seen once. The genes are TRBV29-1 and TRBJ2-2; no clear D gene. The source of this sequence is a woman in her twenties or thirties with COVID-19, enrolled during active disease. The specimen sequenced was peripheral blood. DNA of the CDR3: TGCAGCGTTGGGAGACTCACCGGGGAGCTGTTTTTT. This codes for CSVGRLTGELFF.